This T cell receptor beta chain emerged from a study of vaccination and CD4 T cells after COVID-19. Treatment here: approximately nine-day PBMC culture with coronavirus spike peptide pools or control peptides (ViraFEST assay). This CDR3 is built from 13 residues. The junction had 1 base not matched to a gene; V was cut back by 3 bases and J by 5 bases. Per germline, CDR1 LNHDA and CDR2 SQIVND (reference sequence). An Oncomine TCR Beta short-read assay was used to sequence the DNA from cultured CD4+ T cells. TCRdb recomputed calls from the PCR reads with MiXCR, one row per CDR3 protein. The sample shows approximately 26,000 distinct CDR3 sequences, 50% to 75% of them seen only once. This clonotype was observed once. The antigen remains undetermined.

This sequence joins TRBV19 and TRBJ2-1; 7 bases align to TRBD2. The receptor was derived from a human donor who had recovered from COVID-19. Sequenced: CD4+ T cells from blood, cultured in vitro. The CDR3 DNA is TGTGCCAGTAGTATCCTAGCGGACAATGAGCAGTTCTTC. Translating it yields CASSILADNEQFF.